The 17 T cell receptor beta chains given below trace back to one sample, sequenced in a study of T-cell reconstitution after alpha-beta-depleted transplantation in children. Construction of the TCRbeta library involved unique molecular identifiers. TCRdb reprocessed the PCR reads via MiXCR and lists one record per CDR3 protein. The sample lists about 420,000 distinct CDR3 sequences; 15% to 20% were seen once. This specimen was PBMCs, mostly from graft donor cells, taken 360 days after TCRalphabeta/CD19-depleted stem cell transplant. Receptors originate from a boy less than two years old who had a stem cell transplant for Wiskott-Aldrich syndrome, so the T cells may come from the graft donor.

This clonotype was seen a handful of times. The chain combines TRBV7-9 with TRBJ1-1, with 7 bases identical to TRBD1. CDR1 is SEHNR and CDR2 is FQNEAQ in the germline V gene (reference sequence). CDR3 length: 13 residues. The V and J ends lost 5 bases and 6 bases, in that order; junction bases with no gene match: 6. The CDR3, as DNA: TGTGCCAGCAGCCTACAGGGGACCCCTGAAGCTTTCTTT. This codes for CASSLQGTPEAFF.

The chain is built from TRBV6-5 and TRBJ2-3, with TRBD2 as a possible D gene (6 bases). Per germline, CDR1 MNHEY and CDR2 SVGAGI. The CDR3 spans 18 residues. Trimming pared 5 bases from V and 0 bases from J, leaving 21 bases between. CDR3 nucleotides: TGTGCCAGCAGTCACCTTATAACGCGGGGAACTAGCACAGATACGCAGTATTTT. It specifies CASSHLITRGTSTDTQYF.

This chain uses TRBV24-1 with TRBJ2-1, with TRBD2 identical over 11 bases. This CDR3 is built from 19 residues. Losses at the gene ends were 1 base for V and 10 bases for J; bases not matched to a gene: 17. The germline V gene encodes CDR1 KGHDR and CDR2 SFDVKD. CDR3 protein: CATSDFGRDGTSGSDEQFF. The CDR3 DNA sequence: TGTGCCACCAGTGATTTTGGCAGGGACGGAACTAGCGGGAGTGACGAGCAGTTCTTC.

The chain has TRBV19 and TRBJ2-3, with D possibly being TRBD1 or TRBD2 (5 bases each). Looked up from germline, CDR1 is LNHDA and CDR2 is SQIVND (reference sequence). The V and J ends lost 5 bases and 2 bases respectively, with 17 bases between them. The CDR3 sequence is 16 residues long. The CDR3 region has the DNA TGTGCCAGTAGTCTTACGGGACCGACATACACAGATACGCAGTATTTT. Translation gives CASSLTGPTYTDTQYF.

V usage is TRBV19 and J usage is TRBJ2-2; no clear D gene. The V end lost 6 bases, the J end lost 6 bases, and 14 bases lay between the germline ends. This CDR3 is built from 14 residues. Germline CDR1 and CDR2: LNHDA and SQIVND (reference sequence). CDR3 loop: CASRWKPLAGELFF. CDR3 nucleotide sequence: TGTGCCAGTAGGTGGAAACCCCTGGCCGGGGAGCTGTTTTTT.

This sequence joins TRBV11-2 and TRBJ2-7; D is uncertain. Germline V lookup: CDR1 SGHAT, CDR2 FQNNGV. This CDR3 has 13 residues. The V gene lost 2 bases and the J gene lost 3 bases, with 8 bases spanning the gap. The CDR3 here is CASSLRLGYEQYF. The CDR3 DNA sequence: TGTGCCAGCAGCTTAAGGTTGGGCTACGAGCAGTACTTC. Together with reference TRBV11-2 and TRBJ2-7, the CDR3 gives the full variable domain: EAGVAQSPRYKIIEKRQSVAFWCNPISGHATLYWYQQILGQGPKLLIQFQNNGVVDDSQLPKDRFSAERLKGVDSTLKIQPAKLEDSAVYLCASSLRLGYEQYFGPGTRLTVT.

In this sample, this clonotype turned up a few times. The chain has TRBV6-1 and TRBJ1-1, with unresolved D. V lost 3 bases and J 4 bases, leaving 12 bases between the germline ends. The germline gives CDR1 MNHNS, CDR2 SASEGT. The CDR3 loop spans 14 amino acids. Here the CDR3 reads CASSDSTVFTEAFF. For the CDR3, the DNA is TGTGCCAGCAGTGATTCCACGGTCTTCACTGAAGCTTTCTTT.

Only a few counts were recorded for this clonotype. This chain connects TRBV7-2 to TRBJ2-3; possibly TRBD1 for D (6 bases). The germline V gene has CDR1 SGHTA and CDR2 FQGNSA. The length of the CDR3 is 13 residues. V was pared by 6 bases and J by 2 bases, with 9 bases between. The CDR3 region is CASRTGTTDTQYF. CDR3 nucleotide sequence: TGTGCCAGCAGAACAGGGACCACAGATACGCAGTATTTT.

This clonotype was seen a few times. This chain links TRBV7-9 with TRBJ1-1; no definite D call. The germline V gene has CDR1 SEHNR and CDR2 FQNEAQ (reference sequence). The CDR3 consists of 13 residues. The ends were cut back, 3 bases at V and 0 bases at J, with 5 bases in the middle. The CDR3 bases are TGTGCCAGCAGCTTTTACATGAACACTGAAGCTTTCTTT. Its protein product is CASSFYMNTEAFF.

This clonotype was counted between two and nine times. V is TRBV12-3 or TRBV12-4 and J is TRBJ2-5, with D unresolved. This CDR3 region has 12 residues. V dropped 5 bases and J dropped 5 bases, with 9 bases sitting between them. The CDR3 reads CASSLSLETQYF. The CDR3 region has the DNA TGTGCCAGCAGTCTTAGTTTGGAGACCCAGTACTTC.

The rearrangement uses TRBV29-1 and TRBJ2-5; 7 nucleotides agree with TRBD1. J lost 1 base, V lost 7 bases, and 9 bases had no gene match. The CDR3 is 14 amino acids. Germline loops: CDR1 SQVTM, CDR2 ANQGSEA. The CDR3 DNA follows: TGCAGCGCGCCACAGGGGAGCTTCCAAGAGACCCAGTACTTC. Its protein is CSAPQGSFQETQYF.

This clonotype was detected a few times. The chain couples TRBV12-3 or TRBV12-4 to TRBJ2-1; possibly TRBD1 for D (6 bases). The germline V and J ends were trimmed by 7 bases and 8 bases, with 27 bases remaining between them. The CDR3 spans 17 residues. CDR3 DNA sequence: TGTGCCAGCAAGTATAGGGTCACAGGGACAAAAAGGTATGAGCAGTTCTTC. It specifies CASKYRVTGTKRYEQFF.

The CDR3 sequence: CAIDDLSGQGPTEAFF. The DNA for the CDR3 is TGTGCCATCGATGACCTTTCGGGACAGGGGCCCACTGAAGCTTTCTTT. The rearrangement joins TRBV10-3 to TRBJ1-1, with 10 positions matching TRBD1. V lost 8 bases and J lost 4; bases outside the gene matches: 13. Germline V gives CDR1 ENHRY, CDR2 SYGVKD. CDR3 length: 16 residues.

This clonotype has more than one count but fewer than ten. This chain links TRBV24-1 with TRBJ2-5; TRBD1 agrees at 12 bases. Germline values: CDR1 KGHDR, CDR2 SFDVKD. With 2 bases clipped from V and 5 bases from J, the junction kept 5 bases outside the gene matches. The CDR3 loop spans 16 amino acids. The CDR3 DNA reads TGTGCCACCAGTGATTCCGGGACAGGGGGCTTGGAGACCCAGTACTTC. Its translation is CATSDSGTGGLETQYF.

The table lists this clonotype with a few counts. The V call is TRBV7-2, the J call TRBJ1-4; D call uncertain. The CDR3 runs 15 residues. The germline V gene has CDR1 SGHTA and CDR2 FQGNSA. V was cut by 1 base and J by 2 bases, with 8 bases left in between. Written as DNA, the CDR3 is TGTGCCAGCAGCTTAGGTGCGGTGACTAATGAAAAACTGTTTTTT. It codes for CASSLGAVTNEKLFF.

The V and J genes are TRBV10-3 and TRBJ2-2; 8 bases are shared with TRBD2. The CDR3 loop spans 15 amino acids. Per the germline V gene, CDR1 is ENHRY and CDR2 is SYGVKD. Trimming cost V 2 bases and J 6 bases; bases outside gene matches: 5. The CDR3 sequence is CAISETGGLPGELFF. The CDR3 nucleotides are TGTGCCATCAGTGAGACGGGGGGGCTACCCGGGGAGCTGTTTTTT.

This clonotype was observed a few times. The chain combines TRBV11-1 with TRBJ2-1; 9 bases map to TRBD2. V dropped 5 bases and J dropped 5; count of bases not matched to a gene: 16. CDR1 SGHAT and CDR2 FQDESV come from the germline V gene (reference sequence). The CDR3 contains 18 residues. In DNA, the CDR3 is TGTGCCAGCAGCCGATTTCAAAAAGGGACTAGCAGACACAATGAGCAGTTCTTC. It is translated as CASSRFQKGTSRHNEQFF.